This T cell receptor (beta chain) is from a study of blood T cell repertoires in COVID-19 (dated by TCRdb to about 2020). Broadly, across the study: Samples from collaborators originated in the United States, Italy and Spain and spanned both the acute and convalescent phases of COVID-19. A freely available public database, intended as a resource for researchers studying the immune response to SARS-CoV-2, is where the repertoires were released. Deeply sampled blood TCRbeta repertoires from subjects exposed to, actively infected with, or recovered from COVID-19 were included in the dataset. The material from the prospective study consisted of cDNA or gDNA derived from T cells, B-cell-depleted T cells, or PBMCs. The samples were drawn from two sources: the first 160 participants of the ongoing ImmuneRACE study, and 1,000 to 1,500 subjects contributed by 6 global collaborators. Where available, HLA class I and class II types were taken from metadata supplied by the sample provider and were not determined by assay-based typing. Sample metadata almost always included a de-identified subject ID, COVID-19 status, age in years and sex. General conclusions and limits of the study: How much clinical and demographic metadata was included differed by source and by participant, and the metadata was provided uncurated.

The immunoSEQ Assay, a bias-controlled multiplex PCR, was used to amplify TCRbeta CDR3 regions from genomic DNA. Per the original workflow: Nucleated cell counts per sample were estimated from amplification of reference gene primers within the assay. To quantify the absolute abundance of each unique TCRbeta CDR3 rearrangement, sequence reads were collapsed and filtered. For each sample, productive Simpson clonality was calculated by taking the square root of Simpson's diversity index across productive rearrangements. The immuneACCESS repertoire file appears here via TCRdb, limited to in-frame rearrangements. These files lack a portion of the clones; in checked studies, under half of the deficit traces to unresolved V genes, and the cause of the others is not known. The V and J calls and the clone size are those of that table, but D and trimming were determined from the DNA. The sample table lists some 110,000 clones, about 90% of them with a count of one. Around 2% of the sample is held by the ten biggest clonotypes.

The germline V and J ends show losses of 5 bases and 6 bases respectively, and no gene match explains 8 bases of the junction. Per the germline V gene, MDHEN is the CDR1 and SYDVKM is the CDR2. The CDR3 contains 14 residues, cysteine and phenylalanine counted. Of the read, only the CDR3 DNA is kept; its 42 bases are in frame from base 1. One collaborating source in Seattle enrolled patients during active infection and followed them longitudinally through the course of disease. Whole blood was collected in K2EDTA tubes by collaborating institutions according to the institutions' own protocols. For TCRbeta analysis, collaborator samples were shipped as frozen whole blood, as isolated PBMCs, or as DNA extracted from either sample type. To note about this clone: The antigen this receptor binds is unknown. Qualities for individual bases were not recorded, and no much larger clone is one base off.

This clonotype was sampled from a man aged 50 or older with COVID-19, enrolled during active disease. This chain is built from TRBV28 and TRBJ1-2; the junction holds 8 bases that match TRBD1. The sample was peripheral blood. The CDR3: CASSPPDRGDGYTF. The sequence in DNA is TGTGCCAGCAGTCCGCCTGACAGGGGAGATGGCTACACCTTC.